The 15 T cell receptor beta chains below were found in one sample sequenced in a study of T cells in localized non-small cell lung cancer. Sequencing used immunoSEQ multiplex PCR; TCRdb keeps in-frame clones, though not all of them. The sample shows roughly 30,000 clones, about four fifths of them seen only once. The specimen comprised peripheral blood mononuclear cells, sampled before any cancer treatment. The receptors shown here come from a man aged 35 to 69 with stage III lung adenocarcinoma.

This clone has only a few counts. This sequence joins TRBV2 and TRBJ2-7; unclear D gene. V lost 5 bases to trimming and J lost 3 bases, with 11 bases between them. The CDR3 is 13 amino acids. CDR1 and CDR2 from the germline V gene are SNHLY and FYNNEI. The CDR3 loop reads CASSYERGYEQYV. The CDR3 DNA reads TGTGCCAGCAGTTATGAGAGAGGCTACGAGCAGTACGTC.

This clone showed up just once. V is TRBV2 and J is TRBJ1-3, with no clear D. The CDR3 contains 16 residues. Trimming took 5 bases from V and 0 from J, leaving 14 bases between them. Germline loops: CDR1 SNHLY, CDR2 FYNNEI. CDR3 sequence: CASSRLLDRSGNTIYF. The CDR3 bases are TGTGCCAGCAGTCGCCTCCTCGATCGCTCTGGAAACACCATATATTTT.

The V and J genes are TRBV7-9 and TRBJ1-4; TRBD1 matches at 7 bases. Trimming cost V 5 bases and J 5 bases; bases outside gene matches: 5. This CDR3 contains 14 residues. Germline V gene lookup returns CDR1 SEHNR and CDR2 FQNEAQ (reference sequence). CDR3 bases: TGTGCCAGCAGCCGAGGGACAGCGAATGAAAAACTGTTTTTT. Protein: CASSRGTANEKLFF.

This chain joins TRBV6-5 and TRBJ2-1; TRBD2 agrees at 12 bases. From germline, CDR1 is MNHEY and CDR2 SVGAGI. The trim removed 4 bases at V and 3 bases at J, leaving 4 bases unmatched. The CDR3 sequence is 16 residues long. Written as DNA, the CDR3 is TGTGCCAGCAGTTTCGCTAGCGGGAGGGGCTACAATGAGCAGTTCTTC. Encoded protein: CASSFASGRGYNEQFF.

A few counts support this clone. The V gene is TRBV15, the J gene TRBJ1-4; D gene unclear. Looked up from germline, CDR1 is LNHNV and CDR2 is YYDKDF (reference sequence). V gave up 3 bases and J gave up 6 bases, with 11 bases separating them. The CDR3 sequence is 14 residues long. The CDR3 loop is CATSSSVGYEKLFF. The DNA for the CDR3 is TGTGCCACCAGCAGCTCAGTCGGGTATGAAAAACTGTTTTTT.

The chain combines TRBV5-4 with TRBJ1-1; 7 nucleotides line up with TRBD1. J gave up 6 bases and V 2 bases, and 4 bases lay outside the gene matches. Per the germline V gene, CDR1 is SGHNT and CDR2 is YYREEE (reference sequence). The CDR3 is 13 residues long. The CDR3 region is CASSLTGTAEAFF. The CDR3 coding sequence is TGTGCCAGCAGCTTAACCGGGACAGCTGAAGCTTTCTTT.

The chain links TRBV6-5 to TRBJ2-6; the D gene is possibly TRBD1 (5 bases). This CDR3 has 15 residues. Trimming pared 5 bases from V and 2 bases from J, leaving 10 bases between. Looked up from germline, CDR1 is MNHEY and CDR2 is SVGAGI. CDR3 DNA sequence: TGTGCCAGCAGTATTACACAGGCTGGGGCCAACGTCCTGACTTTC. Its translation: CASSITQAGANVLTF.

This clone was observed a single time. The chain has TRBV2 and TRBJ2-7; 10 nucleotides agree with TRBD2. V shed 8 bases, J shed 6 bases, and the junction held 10 bases outside the gene matches. Germline V gives CDR1 SNHLY, CDR2 FYNNEI. The CDR3 has 14 amino acids. The CDR3 coding sequence is TGTGCCAGCCGGGTGGCTAGCGGGAGTCTCGAGCAGTACTTC. Its translation is CASRVASGSLEQYF. Supplemented by reference TRBV2 and TRBJ2-7, the full variable domain reads EPEVTQTPSHQVTQMGQEVILRCVPISNHLYFYWYRQILGQKVEFLVSFYNNEISEKSEIFDDQFSVERPDGSNFTLKIRSTKLEDSAMYFCASRVASGSLEQYFGPGTRLTVT.

V and J are TRBV28 and TRBJ1-5, with D unresolved. The germline V and J ends were trimmed by 6 bases and 9 bases, with 21 bases remaining between them. The CDR3 extends over 15 amino acids. CDR1 is MDHEN and CDR2 is SYDVKM in the germline V gene. CDR3 residues: CASSPGTLRGVPQHF. CDR3 coding DNA: TGTGCCAGCAGCCCCGGCACCCTTCGCGGGGTGCCCCAGCATTTT.

The gene calls are TRBV5-1 and TRBJ2-5; 10 nucleotides match TRBD2. The CDR3 extends over 14 amino acids. Germline CDR1 SGHRS, CDR2 YFSETQ. J lost 7 bases, V lost 5 bases, and 8 bases had no gene match. The CDR3 bases are TGCGCCAGCAGACCAGCGGGGGGGCCTGGGACCCAGTACTTC. Its translation: CASRPAGGPGTQYF.

The chain is built from TRBV28 and TRBJ2-1; D is unclear. The CDR3 is 12 amino acids. Germline assignment: CDR1 MDHEN and CDR2 SYDVKM. V was clipped by 6 bases and J by 0 bases, with 3 bases between them. CDR3 coding DNA: TGTGCCAGCAGGCGCTCCTACAATGAGCAGTTCTTC. Translation gives CASRRSYNEQFF. Combining the CDR3 with reference TRBV28 and TRBJ2-1 gives the whole variable domain DVKVTQSSRYLVKRTGEKVFLECVQDMDHENMFWYRQDPGLGLRLIYFSYDVKMKEKGDIPEGYSVSREKKERFSLILESASTNQTSMYLCASRRSYNEQFFGPGTRLTVL.

This chain connects TRBV6-1 to TRBJ2-7; the D is unclear. CDR3 length: 16 residues. Germline CDR1 MNHNS, CDR2 SASEGT. Trimming removed 1 base at V and 2 bases at J, with 15 bases between. The CDR3 nucleotides read TGTGCCAGCAGTGAAGTCACGGTAGTAAGGACCTACGAGCAGTACTTC. The encoded protein is CASSEVTVVRTYEQYF.

This rearrangement joins TRBV18 to TRBJ1-3, with D uncertain. The CDR3 is made up of 14 amino acids. The germline V gene encodes CDR1 KGHSH and CDR2 LQKENI. V lost 5 bases and J 0 bases, leaving 8 bases between the germline ends. CDR3 protein: CASSTEPSGNTIYF. Written as DNA, the CDR3 is TGTGCCAGCTCAACAGAACCCTCTGGAAACACCATATATTTT.

The chain couples TRBV5-8 to TRBJ2-4; D possibly corresponds to TRBD1 (7 bases). Trimming cost V 5 bases and J 3 bases, with 12 bases left between them. Germline V gene sequence: CDR1 SGHTS, CDR2 YDEGEE. The length of the CDR3 is 14 residues. CDR3 sequence (DNA): TGTGCCAGCAGAGGTCAGGGGGGCAAAAACATTCAGTACTTC. Its protein is CASRGQGGKNIQYF.

The chain has TRBV5-4 and TRBJ1-2; D ambiguous. The CDR3 is made up of 13 amino acids. Germline V gene sequence: CDR1 SGHNT, CDR2 YYREEE (reference sequence). Trimming took 4 bases from V and 0 from J, leaving 7 bases between them. The CDR3 is CASSHWTNYGYTF. CDR3 nucleotide sequence: TGTGCCAGCAGCCATTGGACTAACTATGGCTACACCTTC.